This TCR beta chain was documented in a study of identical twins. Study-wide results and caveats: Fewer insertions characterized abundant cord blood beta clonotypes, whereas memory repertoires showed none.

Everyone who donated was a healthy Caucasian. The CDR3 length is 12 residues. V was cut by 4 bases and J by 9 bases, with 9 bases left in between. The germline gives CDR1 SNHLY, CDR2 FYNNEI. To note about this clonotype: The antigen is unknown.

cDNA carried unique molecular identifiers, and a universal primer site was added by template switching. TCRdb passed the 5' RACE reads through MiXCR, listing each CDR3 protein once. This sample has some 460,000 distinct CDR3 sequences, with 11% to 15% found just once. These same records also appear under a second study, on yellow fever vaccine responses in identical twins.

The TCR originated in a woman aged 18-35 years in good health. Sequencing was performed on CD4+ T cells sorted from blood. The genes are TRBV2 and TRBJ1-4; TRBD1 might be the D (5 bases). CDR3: CASSAKGQKLFF. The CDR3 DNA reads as TGTGCCAGCAGTGCAAAGGGGCAAAAACTGTTTTTT.